The sequence of this T cell receptor (beta chain) was determined in a study of blood T cell repertoires in COVID-19. The J segment lost 3 bases and the V segment lost 4 bases, leaving 7 bases of the junction unmatched. CDR1 is SGHKS and CDR2 is YYEKEE in the germline V gene (reference sequence). The CDR3 is made up of 16 amino acids. This clone was recorded once. In the source study's methods: Cell counts per sample came from amplifying reference gene primers. Sequencing used immunoSEQ multiplex PCR; TCRdb keeps in-frame clones, though not all of them. D and trimming come from the DNA, and the V and J calls and clone size come from that table. The repertoire holds 180,000 or so clones, with almost 85% as singletons.

The source material was peripheral blood. The V and J genes are TRBV5-5 and TRBJ1-5, with TRBD1 matching over 10 bases. The TCR sequence derives from a human donor with acute or convalescent COVID-19. The donor label of this sample is uncertain. In nucleotides, the CDR3 is TGTGCCAGCAGCCGGGACAGGGGAGGGTTCAATCAGCCCCAGCATTTT. As protein: CASSRDRGGFNQPQHF.